This T cell receptor (beta chain) appears in the sequencing data of a study of regulatory T cells in long-lasting Graves disease. Looking at the study overall: Over 5 years on antithyroid drugs plus positive TSH receptor antibodies marked Graves' disease as persistent.

V was shortened by 6 bases and J by 7 bases, with 12 bases between the two germline ends. This CDR3 comprises 12 residues. CDR1 is MDHEN, CDR2 SYDVKM, per germline. Arm-PCR of CDR3 regions and iRepertoire HTBI primers were the basis on which TCR beta libraries were built. TCRdb reprocessed the multiplex PCR reads via MiXCR and lists one record per CDR3 protein. The sample carries about 400,000 distinct CDR3 sequences, under 25% recorded once. The table lists this clonotype with many counts. Its target is not known. Stated time point: persistent/refractory GD, antithyroid drugs over 5 years with positive TRAb. Construction of the TCR library relied on RNA isolated from PBMCs. General observations from the study: Sample size was small, which may have lowered accuracy. Blood alone, not thyroid tissue, was studied. Persistent disease samples used TRBV28, TRBJ1-2 and TRBJ2-5 preferentially.

Material: peripheral blood mononuclear cells (PBMCs), obtained when the disease was refractory, from a patient treated with antithyroid drugs. V usage is TRBV28 and J usage is TRBJ1-2; D may be TRBD1 (5 bases). The receptor's source is a female donor with Graves disease. Here the CDR3 DNA reads TGTGCCAGCAGCAACACAGGACCTGGCTACACCTTC. The encoded protein is CASSNTGPGYTF.